This T cell receptor (beta chain) came from a study of blood T cells in healthy people across ages. Primed by a sample-barcoded 5' primer and a J-beta primer mix, a second PCR proceeded for 7 to 11 cycles. TCRdb ran MiXCR on the 5' RACE reads and lists one entry per CDR3 protein. Altogether 1 million or so distinct CDR3 sequences are present, roughly a quarter being singletons, with the ten largest covering around 0.7%. The CDR3 length is 12 residues. V lost 3 bases, J lost 6 bases, and 7 bases lay in between. CDR1 is SGDLS, CDR2 YYNGEE, per germline. The same sample was also studied in work on T cells of mothers and their children.

The receptor's source is a girl aged 2-10 years in good health. The J gene is TRBJ2-1, the V gene TRBV9; D is unclear. Material: blood. The CDR3 loop is CASSAESNEQFF. CDR3 DNA: TGTGCCAGCAGCGCGGAGAGCAATGAGCAGTTCTTC.